A selection of T cell receptor beta chains follows, all from one sample in a study of T cells after yellow fever vaccination. TCRdb fed the 5' RACE reads into MiXCR, producing one record per CDR3 protein. The repertoire holds around 340,000 distinct CDR3 sequences, around an eighth seen once, with about 3% in the top ten. The material sequenced was CD4+ T cells sorted from PBMCs, taken 15 days after the yellow fever booster vaccination. The receptors stem from a young man who received the YFV17D yellow fever vaccine. The CDR3 runs from the conserved cysteine through the conserved F or W. The D gene is left open where the match is weak. Clone size, where shown, is once, few, many, or a class for clones that have expanded.

V	D	J	size	DNA	CDR3
TRBV5-4	.	TRBJ2-3	few	TGTGCCAGCAGCCCCCCGGGGGGCCGGACCACAGATACGCAGTATTTT	CASSPPGGRTTDTQYF
TRBV20-1	TRBD2	TRBJ2-3	few	TGCAGTGCTCCTACTAGCGGGGCAGATACGCAGTATTTT	CSAPTSGADTQYF
TRBV10-3	.	TRBJ1-4	.	TGTGCCATCAGTGGCCCCGGTAGTGAAAAACTGTTTTTT	CAISGPGSEKLFF
TRBV7-6	TRBD2	TRBJ2-5	few	TGTGCCAGCAGCTCAAGCGGGGCGAAGACCCAGTACTTC	CASSSSGAKTQYF
TRBV6-2/TRBV6-3	TRBD2	TRBJ2-1	few	TGTGCCAGCAGCGGACTAGCGGGGGGAACCTCCCACAATGAGCAGTTCTTC	CASSGLAGGTSHNEQFF
TRBV5-1	.	TRBJ2-1	few	TGCGCCAGCAGGGTGGTCGGCCTGAATGAGCAGTTCTTC	CASRVVGLNEQFF
TRBV6-5	TRBD1	TRBJ2-5	few	TGTGCCAGCAGTTCATACAGGGGCCAAGAGACCCAGTACTTC	CASSSYRGQETQYF
TRBV5-1	TRBD1	TRBJ2-1	.	TGCGCCAGCAGTTCCGGGACAGGACATTACAATGAGCAGTTCTTC	CASSSGTGHYNEQFF
TRBV5-1	.	TRBJ2-1	.	TGCGCCAGCAGCGCCGCGGGACAGACCTACAATGAGCAGTTCTTC	CASSAAGQTYNEQFF
TRBV6-2/TRBV6-3	TRBD2	TRBJ2-1	many	TGTGCCAAGACTAGCGGGGGTATCTCCTACAATGAGCAGTTCTTC	CAKTSGGISYNEQFF
TRBV7-9	.	TRBJ1-6	.	TGTGCCAGCAGCTTAGCGGGCAGTACCTCTTCACCCCTCCACTTT	CASSLAGSTSSPLHF
TRBV20-1	TRBD2	TRBJ2-2	.	TGCAGTGGTCGGGGGGGCCTATATACCGGGGAGCTGTTTTTT	CSGRGGLYTGELFF
TRBV7-2	.	TRBJ1-5	few	TGTGCCAGCAGCTTAGCGGGGTTTTCATATCAGCCCCAGCATTTT	CASSLAGFSYQPQHF